This TCR beta chain is drawn from a study of shared T cell receptors in the human thymus. The repertoire was sequenced with immunoSEQ multiplex PCR; TCRdb's copy has only in-frame clones and lacks some. This table holds some 760,000 clones, 70% to 90% found once. Germline CDR1 and CDR2: MNHNS and SASEGT. Trimming pared 1 base from V and 10 bases from J, leaving 10 bases between. The CDR3 sequence is 13 residues long. These same data were also listed under a study on human thymus T cells. From that report: Thymic as well as blood repertoires seemed to favor certain V and J genes unevenly. Highly overlapping thymic repertoires in unrelated individuals were reported by related research.

The specimen was thymocytes. This rearrangement joins TRBV6-1 to TRBJ1-4, with D tentatively TRBD1 (5 bases). This receptor was obtained from a girl in the first two years of life with a congenital heart defect. The CDR3 loop reads CASSEDNRLKLFF. The CDR3 nucleotides are TGTGCCAGCAGTGAAGATAACAGGTTAAAACTGTTTTTT.